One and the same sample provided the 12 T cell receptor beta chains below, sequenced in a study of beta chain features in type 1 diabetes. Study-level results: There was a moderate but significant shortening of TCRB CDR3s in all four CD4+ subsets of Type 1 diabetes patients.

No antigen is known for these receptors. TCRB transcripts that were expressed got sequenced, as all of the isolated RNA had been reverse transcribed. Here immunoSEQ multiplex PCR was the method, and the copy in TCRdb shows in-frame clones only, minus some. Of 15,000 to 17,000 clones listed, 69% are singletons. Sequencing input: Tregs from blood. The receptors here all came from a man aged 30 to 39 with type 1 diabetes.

This CDR3 reads CASIRSRGGGGELFF. The CDR3 DNA reads as TGTGCCAGCATCCGCTCGCGGGGGGGCGGCGGGGAGCTGTTTTTT. This chain uses TRBV2 with TRBJ2-2, with 9 bases lining up with TRBD2. The germline gives CDR1 SNHLY, CDR2 FYNNEI. The CDR3 is made up of 15 amino acids. The V gene end was trimmed by 7 bases and the J gene end by 7 bases; junction bases not matched to a gene: 10.

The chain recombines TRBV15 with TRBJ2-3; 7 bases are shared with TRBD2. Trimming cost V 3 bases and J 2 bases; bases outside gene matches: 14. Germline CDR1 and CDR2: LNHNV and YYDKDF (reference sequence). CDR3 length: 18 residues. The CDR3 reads CATSRRGSGVPSTDTQYF. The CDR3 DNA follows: TGTGCCACCAGCAGGAGAGGGAGCGGGGTCCCTTCCACAGATACGCAGTATTTT.

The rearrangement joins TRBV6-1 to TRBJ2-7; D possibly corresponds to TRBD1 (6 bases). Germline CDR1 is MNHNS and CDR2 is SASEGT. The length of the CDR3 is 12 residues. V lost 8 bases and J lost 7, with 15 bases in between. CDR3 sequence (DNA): TGTGCCAGCGGATCACAGGGTCAGGAGCAGTACTTC. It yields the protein CASGSQGQEQYF.

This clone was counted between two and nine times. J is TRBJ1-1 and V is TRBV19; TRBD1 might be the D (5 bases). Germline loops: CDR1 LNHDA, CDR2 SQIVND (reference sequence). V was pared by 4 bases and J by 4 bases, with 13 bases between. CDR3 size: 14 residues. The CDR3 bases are TGTGCCAGTAGTACAGTCAGGGCCGGCACTGAAGCTTTCTTT. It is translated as CASSTVRAGTEAFF.

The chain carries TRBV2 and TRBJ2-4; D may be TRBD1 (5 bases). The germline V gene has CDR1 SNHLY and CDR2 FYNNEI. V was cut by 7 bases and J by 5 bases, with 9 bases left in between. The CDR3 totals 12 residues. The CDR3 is CASKKGENIQYF. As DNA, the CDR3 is TGTGCCAGCAAGAAAGGGGAAAACATTCAGTACTTC. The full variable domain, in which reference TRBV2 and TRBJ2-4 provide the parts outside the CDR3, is EPEVTQTPSHQVTQMGQEVILRCVPISNHLYFYWYRQILGQKVEFLVSFYNNEISEKSEIFDDQFSVERPDGSNFTLKIRSTKLEDSAMYFCASKKGENIQYFGAGTRLSVL.

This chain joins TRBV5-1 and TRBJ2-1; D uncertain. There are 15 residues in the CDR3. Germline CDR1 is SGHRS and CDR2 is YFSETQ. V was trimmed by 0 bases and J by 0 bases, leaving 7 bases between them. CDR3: CASSLVDSSYNEQFF. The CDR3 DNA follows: TGCGCCAGCAGCTTGGTTGATAGCTCCTACAATGAGCAGTTCTTC. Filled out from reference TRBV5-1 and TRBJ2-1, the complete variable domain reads KAGVTQTPRYLIKTRGQQVTLSCSPISGHRSVSWYQQTPGQGLQFLFEYFSETQRNKGNFPGRFSGRQFSNSRSEMNVSTLELGDSALYLCASSLVDSSYNEQFFGPGTRLTVL.

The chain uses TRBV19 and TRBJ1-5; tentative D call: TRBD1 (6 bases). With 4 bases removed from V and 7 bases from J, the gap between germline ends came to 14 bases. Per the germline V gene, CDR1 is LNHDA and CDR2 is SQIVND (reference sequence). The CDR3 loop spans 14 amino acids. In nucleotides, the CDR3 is TGTGCCAGTAGTAAAAATCAGGGGATGCAGCCCCAGCATTTT. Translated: CASSKNQGMQPQHF.

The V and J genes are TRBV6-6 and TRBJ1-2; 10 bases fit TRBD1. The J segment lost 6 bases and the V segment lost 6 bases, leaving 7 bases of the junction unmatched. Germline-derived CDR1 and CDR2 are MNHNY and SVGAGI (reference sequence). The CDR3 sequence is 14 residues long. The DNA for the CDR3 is TGTGCCAGCAGCCGTGACAGGGGGCAAGATGGCTACACCTTC. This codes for CASSRDRGQDGYTF.

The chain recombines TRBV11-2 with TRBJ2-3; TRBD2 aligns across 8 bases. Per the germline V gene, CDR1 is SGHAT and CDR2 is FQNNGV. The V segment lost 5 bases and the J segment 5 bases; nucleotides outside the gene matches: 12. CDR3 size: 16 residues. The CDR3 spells CASSLIHLAGRDTQYF. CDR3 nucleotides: TGTGCCAGCAGCCTAATCCACTTAGCGGGAAGAGATACGCAGTATTTT.

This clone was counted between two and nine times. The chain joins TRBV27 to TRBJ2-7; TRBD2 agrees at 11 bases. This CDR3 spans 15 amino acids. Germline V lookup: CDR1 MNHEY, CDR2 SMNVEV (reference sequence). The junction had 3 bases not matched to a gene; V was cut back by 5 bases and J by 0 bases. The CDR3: CASSLTSGVSYEQYF. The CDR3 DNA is TGTGCCAGCAGTCTGACTAGCGGGGTCTCCTACGAGCAGTACTTC.

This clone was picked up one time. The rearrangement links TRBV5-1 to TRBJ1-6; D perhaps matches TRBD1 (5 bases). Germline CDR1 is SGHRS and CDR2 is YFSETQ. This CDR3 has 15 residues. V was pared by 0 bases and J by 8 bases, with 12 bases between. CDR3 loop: CASSLAPGGDSPLHF. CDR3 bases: TGCGCCAGCAGCTTGGCCCCAGGAGGGGATTCACCCCTCCACTTT.

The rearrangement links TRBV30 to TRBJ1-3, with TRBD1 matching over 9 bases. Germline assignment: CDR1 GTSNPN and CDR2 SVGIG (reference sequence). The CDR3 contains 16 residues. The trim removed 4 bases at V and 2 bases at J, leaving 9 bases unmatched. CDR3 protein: CAWTTRDRETGNTIYF. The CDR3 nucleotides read TGTGCCTGGACCACACGGGACAGGGAGACTGGAAACACCATATATTTT.